Listed below are T cell receptor beta chains from one sample, sequenced in a study of human T cells and chemical hapten exposure. TCRdb reanalysed the RACE reads using MiXCR and keeps one entry per CDR3 protein. The sample has about 51,000 distinct CDR3 sequences, approximately 9.8% seen once. Sequenced material: whole blood, taken in connection with sensitization to the hapten diphenylcyclopropenone (DPC). These receptors all stem from a middle-aged woman with alopecia areata. Some clones in this sample may be carry-over from other donors' samples. Both conserved end residues are part of each CDR3. The D gene is left open where the match is weak. The listing skips clone size in some rows; elsewhere it reads once, few, many or a size class.

v_call	d_call	clone_size	j_call	cdr3_aa	cdr3_nt
TRBV5-1	-	many	TRBJ2-5	CASSLSVGNQETQYF	TGCGCCAGCAGCTTATCCGTCGGGAACCAAGAGACCCAGTACTTC
TRBV18	TRBD2	-	TRBJ2-3	CASSLTSGTSTDTQYF	TGTGCCAGCTCATTGACTAGCGGGACTAGCACAGATACGCAGTATTTT
TRBV6-2/TRBV6-3	-	many	TRBJ2-3	CASTGEEFTDTQYF	TGTGCCAGCACCGGGGAGGAATTCACAGATACGCAGTATTTT
TRBV5-6	-	-	TRBJ2-7	CASSLSDRIYEQYF	TGTGCCAGCAGCTTGTCGGACCGCATCTACGAGCAGTACTTC
TRBV29-1	-	-	TRBJ2-7	CSVVGRTYEQYF	TGCAGCGTTGTAGGCAGGACCTACGAGCAGTACTTC
TRBV3-1	-	-	TRBJ2-7	CASSLRAYEQYF	TGTGCCAGCAGCCTCCGGGCCTACGAGCAGTACTTC
TRBV7-9	TRBD1	many	TRBJ2-3	CASSLVQGTTDTQYF	TGTGCCAGCAGCTTAGTACAGGGGACCACAGATACGCAGTATTTT
TRBV7-8	-	many	TRBJ2-1	CASSHRLARGGSLTEQFF	TGTGCCAGCAGCCACCGACTAGCTAGGGGGGGAAGTTTGACTGAGCAGTTCTTC
TRBV18	TRBD1	medium-sized	TRBJ2-7	CASSPRQGGPYEQYF	TGTGCCAGCTCACCCAGACAGGGGGGACCCTACGAGCAGTACTTC
TRBV5-1	TRBD1	-	TRBJ2-3	CASSLQGEVDTQYF	TGCGCCAGCAGCTTACAGGGGGAAGTAGATACGCAGTATTTT
TRBV5-1	-	once	TRBJ2-5	CASSRDVQETQYF	TGCGCCAGCAGCCGCGACGTGCAAGAGACCCAGTACTTC
TRBV28	-	-	TRBJ2-7	CASSRDGYGYF	TGTGCCAGCAGCCGTGACGGCTATGGGTACTTC
TRBV7-9	-	-	TRBJ2-7	CASSHREGWGPYEQYF	TGTGCCAGCAGCCACAGGGAAGGATGGGGGCCCTACGAGCAGTACTTC
TRBV7-6	-	many	TRBJ2-3	CASSLASLGSTDTQYF	TGTGCCAGCAGCTTAGCTAGCTTGGGATCCACAGATACGCAGTATTTT
TRBV13	-	many	TRBJ1-1	CASSFLGQMNTEAFF	TGTGCCAGCAGCTTCTTAGGACAGATGAACACTGAAGCTTTCTTT
TRBV27	-	many	TRBJ1-5	CASRIQTNQPQHF	TGTGCCAGCAGAATCCAGACGAATCAGCCCCAGCATTTT
TRBV7-9	-	many	TRBJ2-3	CASTQRAASTDTQYF	TGTGCCAGCACCCAGCGGGCGGCTAGCACAGATACGCAGTATTTT
TRBV29-1	-	many	TRBJ2-5	CSVEGQGTGETQYF	TGCAGCGTTGAGGGGCAGGGGACTGGAGAGACCCAGTACTTC
TRBV20-1	TRBD1	many	TRBJ2-7	CSAQVGQGEQYF	TGCAGTGCCCAGGTGGGACAGGGGGAGCAGTACTTC
TRBV6-5	TRBD2	-	TRBJ2-3	CASARRRGGTDTQYF	TGTGCCAGCGCCCGGCGGCGGGGGGGCACAGATACGCAGTATTTT
TRBV28	-	once	TRBJ2-4	CASSLNGLAKNIQYF	TGTGCCAGCAGTTTAAACGGCCTAGCCAAAAACATTCAGTACTTC
TRBV25-1	-	many	TRBJ2-1	CASTTGVEDEQFF	TGTGCCAGCACTACGGGCGTCGAGGATGAGCAGTTCTTC
TRBV5-1	TRBD1	many	TRBJ2-3	CASSLGQGADTQYF	TGCGCCAGCAGCCTGGGACAGGGAGCAGATACGCAGTATTTT
TRBV12-3/TRBV12-4	-	many	TRBJ1-1	CASSSGDTEAFF	TGTGCCAGCAGCTCAGGGGACACTGAAGCTTTCTTT